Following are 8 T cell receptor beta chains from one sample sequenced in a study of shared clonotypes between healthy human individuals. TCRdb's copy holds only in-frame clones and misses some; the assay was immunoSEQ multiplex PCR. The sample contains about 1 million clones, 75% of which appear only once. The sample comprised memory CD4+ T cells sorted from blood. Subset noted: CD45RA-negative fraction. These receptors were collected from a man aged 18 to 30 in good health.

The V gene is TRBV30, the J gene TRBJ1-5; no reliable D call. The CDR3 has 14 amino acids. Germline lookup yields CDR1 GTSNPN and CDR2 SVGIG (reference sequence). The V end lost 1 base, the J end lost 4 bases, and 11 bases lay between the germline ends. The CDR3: CAWSAMGRNQPQHF. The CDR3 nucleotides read TGTGCCTGGAGTGCCATGGGGAGGAATCAGCCCCAGCATTTT.

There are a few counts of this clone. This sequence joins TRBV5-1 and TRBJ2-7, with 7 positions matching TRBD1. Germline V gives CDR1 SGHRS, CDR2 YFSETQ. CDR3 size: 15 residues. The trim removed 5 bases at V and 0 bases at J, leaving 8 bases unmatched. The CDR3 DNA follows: TGCGCCAGCAGGGAAGGGACAGTTAGCTCCTACGAGCAGTACTTC. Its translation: CASREGTVSSYEQYF. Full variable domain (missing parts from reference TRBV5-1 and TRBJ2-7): KAGVTQTPRYLIKTRGQQVTLSCSPISGHRSVSWYQQTPGQGLQFLFEYFSETQRNKGNFPGRFSGRQFSNSRSEMNVSTLELGDSALYLCASREGTVSSYEQYFGPGTRLTVT.

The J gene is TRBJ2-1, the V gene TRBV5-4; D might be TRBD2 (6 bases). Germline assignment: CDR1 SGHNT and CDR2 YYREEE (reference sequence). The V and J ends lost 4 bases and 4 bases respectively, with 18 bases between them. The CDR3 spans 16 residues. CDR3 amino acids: CASSPQAVAVYNEQFF. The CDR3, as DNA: TGTGCCAGCAGCCCACAGGCGGTAGCGGTTTACAATGAGCAGTTCTTC.

The CDR3 region has the DNA TGTGCCAGCAGCTTAACAGGGGGAAGCTCCTATAATTCACCCCTCCACTTT. It codes for CASSLTGGSSYNSPLHF. The chain uses TRBV5-6 and TRBJ1-6, with TRBD1 matching over 8 bases. J was trimmed by 0 bases and V by 2 bases; bases with no gene match: 4. The CDR3 is made up of 17 amino acids. Germline V CDR1 and CDR2: SGHDT, YYEEEE.

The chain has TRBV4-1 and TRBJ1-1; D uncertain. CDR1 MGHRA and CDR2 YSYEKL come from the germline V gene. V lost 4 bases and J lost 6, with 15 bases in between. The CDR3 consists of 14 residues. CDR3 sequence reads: CASSLRERSAEAFF. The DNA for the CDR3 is TGCGCCAGCAGCCTCCGGGAGCGATCCGCTGAAGCTTTCTTT.

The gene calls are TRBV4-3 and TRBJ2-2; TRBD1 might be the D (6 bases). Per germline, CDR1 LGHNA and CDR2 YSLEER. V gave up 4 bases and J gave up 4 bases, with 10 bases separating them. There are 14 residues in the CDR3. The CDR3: CASSPGALTGELFF. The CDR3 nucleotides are TGCGCCAGCAGCCCAGGGGCACTCACCGGGGAGCTGTTTTTT.

The CDR3 sequence is CASRRDRGNEKLFF. The CDR3 region has the DNA TGTGCCAGCAGGAGGGACAGGGGGAATGAAAAACTGTTTTTT. The chain uses TRBV6-5 and TRBJ1-4; 11 bases align to TRBD1. The CDR3 totals 14 residues. Germline V gives CDR1 MNHEY, CDR2 SVGAGI. V shed 6 bases, J shed 5 bases, and the junction held 2 bases outside the gene matches.

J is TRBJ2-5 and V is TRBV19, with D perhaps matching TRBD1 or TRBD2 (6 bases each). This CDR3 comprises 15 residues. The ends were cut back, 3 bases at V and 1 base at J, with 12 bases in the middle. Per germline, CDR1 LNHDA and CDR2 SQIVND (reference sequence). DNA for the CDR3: TGTGCCAGTAGTATGGGGGGCCTGACCCAAGAGACCCAGTACTTC. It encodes CASSMGGLTQETQYF.